Each of the 24 T cell receptor beta chains below was sequenced from the same sample in a study of a mutant IDH1 vaccine in newly diagnosed glioma. Profiled with immunoSEQ multiplex PCR; TCRdb holds only in-frame clones, not every one. The sample lists 58,000 or so clones, 75% to 90% occurring once. This sample's time point: week 23, last vaccination. With topical imiquimod, each dose of the vaccine consisted of 300 ug of mutant IDH1 20-mer peptide. Antigen specificity for these receptors is unknown. The sample in question was PBMCs, obtained from a glioma patient whose treatment included an IDH1 peptide vaccine. All receptors come from a man aged 35 to 55 with glioma.

A note on this clone: The germline gene is not matched at one end of the junction; a read error may be the cause. CDR3 in amino acids: CASSLGTGANEQFF. CDR3 DNA sequence: TGTGCTAGCAGCTTGGGGACAGGGGCAAATGAGCAGTTCTTC. The rearrangement links TRBV7-7 to TRBJ2-1, with TRBD1 matching over 10 bases. The germline gives CDR1 SSHAT, CDR2 FNYEAQ (reference sequence). CDR3 length: 14 residues.

The V call is TRBV19, the J call TRBJ1-2, with 8 bases lining up with TRBD1. Looked up from germline, CDR1 is LNHDA and CDR2 is SQIVND (reference sequence). The CDR3 loop spans 13 amino acids. Trimming cost V 5 bases and J 7 bases; bases outside gene matches: 6. The CDR3 is CASSGGQASGYTF. The CDR3 DNA sequence: TGTGCCAGTAGTGGGGGACAGGCAAGTGGCTACACCTTC.

This clone was recorded only once. The chain recombines TRBV7-6 with TRBJ2-5; D assignment may be TRBD1 or TRBD2 (7 bases each). Germline CDR1 reads SGHVS; CDR2 reads FNYEAQ. With 5 bases removed from V and 4 bases from J, the gap between germline ends came to 17 bases. This CDR3 is built from 15 residues. CDR3 nucleotide sequence: TGTGCCAGCAGCCCAGGGAGGGGGCGCTTAGAGACCCAGTACTTC. This gives the protein CASSPGRGRLETQYF.

The chain couples TRBV21-1 to TRBJ2-5. TRBV21-1 is given as a pseudogene. There are 13 residues in the CDR3. The chain's CDR3 is CASIRDRQETQYF. CDR3 bases: TGTGCCAGCATAAGGGATAGACAAGAGACCCAGTACTTC.

This chain links TRBV27 with TRBJ2-2; no firm D call. Germline loops: CDR1 MNHEY, CDR2 SMNVEV (reference sequence). V was trimmed by 8 bases and J by 4 bases, leaving 14 bases between them. CDR3 length: 14 residues. The CDR3 loop is CASEGQESTGELFF. CDR3 in DNA: TGTGCCAGCGAAGGGCAGGAGAGCACCGGGGAGCTGTTTTTT.

This rearrangement joins TRBV29-1 to TRBJ1-2, with D maybe TRBD1 (6 bases). The V and J ends lost 6 bases and 7 bases respectively, with 18 bases between them. The germline CDR1 and CDR2 sequences are SQVTM and ANQGSEA. The CDR3 totals 13 residues. The CDR3, as DNA: TGCAGCGTCGATGGGACACATCTGGGTGGCTACACCTTC. It translates to CSVDGTHLGGYTF.

This sequence joins TRBV7-9 and TRBJ2-2; a weak D match, TRBD2 (6 bases). The length of the CDR3 is 14 residues. The germline V and J ends were trimmed by 5 bases and 6 bases, with 13 bases remaining between them. Germline assignment: CDR1 SEHNR and CDR2 FQNEAQ (reference sequence). This chain's CDR3 is CASSPEGGPGELFF. The CDR3 bases are TGTGCCAGCAGCCCCGAGGGAGGACCCGGGGAGCTGTTTTTT.

This clone showed up just a few times. This sequence joins TRBV18 and TRBJ2-7; tentative D call: TRBD2 (6 bases). Germline loops: CDR1 KGHSH, CDR2 LQKENI. The V and J ends lost 2 bases and 7 bases respectively, with 12 bases between them. The length of the CDR3 is 13 residues. CDR3 DNA sequence: TGTGCCAGCTCACCAAGGAAAGGAGGGGAGCAGTACTTC. Protein: CASSPRKGGEQYF.

The chain is built from TRBV6-1 and TRBJ1-3; possibly TRBD1 for D (5 bases). Germline values: CDR1 MNHNS, CDR2 SASEGT. Trimming pared 0 bases from V and 0 bases from J, leaving 9 bases between. The CDR3 has 16 amino acids. The CDR3 protein is CASSEASGSSGNTIYF. The DNA for the CDR3 is TGTGCCAGCAGTGAAGCCTCAGGGAGCTCTGGAAACACCATATATTTT.

This clone was seen more than once but under ten times. This chain links TRBV23-1 with TRBJ2-7; 11 bases are a match to TRBD1. TRBV23-1 is classed as an ORF, of uncertain function. The V segment lost 11 bases and the J segment 3 bases; nucleotides outside the gene matches: 12. The length of the CDR3 is 15 residues. The CDR3 here is CAPNSGTGGGYEQYF. The CDR3 nucleotides read TGCGCCCCCAACTCCGGGACAGGGGGGGGCTACGAGCAGTACTTC.

The rearrangement uses TRBV5-1 and TRBJ1-5; 9 nucleotides match TRBD1. The CDR3 is 15 amino acids. After removal of 3 bases from V and 0 bases from J, the junction contained 1 base not matched to a gene. Germline V gene lookup returns CDR1 SGHRS and CDR2 YFSETQ. CDR3 in DNA: TGCGCCAGCAGCTGGGGACAGGGTAGCAATCAGCCCCAGCATTTT. Protein product: CASSWGQGSNQPQHF.

The V call is TRBV6-4, the J call TRBJ1-1; no clear D gene. The germline V gene encodes CDR1 MRHNA and CDR2 SNTAGT. V was clipped by 3 bases and J by 1 base, with 6 bases between them. The CDR3 is 13 residues long. The CDR3 coding sequence is TGTGCCAGCAGTGAGCAGTGGAACACTGAAGCTTTCTTT. Translated, it gives CASSEQWNTEAFF.

This chain links TRBV25-1 with TRBJ1-4; D possibly corresponds to TRBD1 (6 bases). The V gene lost 2 bases and the J gene lost 11 bases, with 15 bases spanning the gap. The CDR3 is 14 residues long. In germline, CDR1 is MGHDK, CDR2 SYGVNS. CDR3: CASSEAGGGQKLFF. DNA for the CDR3: TGTGCCAGCAGTGAAGCAGGTGGGGGGCAGAAACTGTTTTTT.

J is TRBJ2-5 and V is TRBV28, with a possible D match to TRBD1 (6 bases). CDR1 is MDHEN, CDR2 SYDVKM, per germline. The CDR3 is 14 residues long. V was pared by 6 bases and J by 4 bases, with 15 bases between. The CDR3 nucleotides are TGTGCCAGCAGCATCCCCCAGGGGCGAGAGACCCAGTACTTC. Protein sequence: CASSIPQGRETQYF.

J is TRBJ2-2 and V is TRBV7-9; 8 bases align to TRBD1. The V gene's germline CDR1 is SEHNR and CDR2 FQNEAQ (reference sequence). The CDR3 has 14 amino acids. With V trimmed by 6 bases and J by 8 bases, 8 bases remained unmatched. As DNA, the CDR3 is TGTGCCAGCAGTAGCGACAGGGGACCAGGGGAGCTGTTTTTT. This sequence encodes CASSSDRGPGELFF.

This clone has just one count. V gene TRBV5-1 combines with J gene TRBJ2-5, with 11 bases lining up with TRBD2. From germline, CDR1 is SGHRS and CDR2 YFSETQ. This CDR3 is built from 17 residues. Losses at the gene ends were 0 bases for V and 2 bases for J; bases not matched to a gene: 6. CDR3 sequence (DNA): TGCGCCAGCAGCTTGGGATGGGGGACTAGCGGTCAAGAGACCCAGTACTTC. It specifies CASSLGWGTSGQETQYF. The entire variable domain, with the rest obtained from reference TRBV5-1 and TRBJ2-5, is as follows: KAGVTQTPRYLIKTRGQQVTLSCSPISGHRSVSWYQQTPGQGLQFLFEYFSETQRNKGNFPGRFSGRQFSNSRSEMNVSTLELGDSALYLCASSLGWGTSGQETQYFGPGTRLLVL.

The J gene is TRBJ2-5, the V gene TRBV15, with a weak D call TRBD2 (5 bases). The CDR3 extends over 16 amino acids. CDR1 and CDR2 from the germline V gene are LNHNV and YYDKDF (reference sequence). Trimming left V 1 base short and J 5 bases short, with 17 bases between. In DNA, the CDR3 is TGTGCCACCAGCAGAGGGGAAGAGGGATGGAGGGAGACCCAGTACTTC. Its protein product is CATSRGEEGWRETQYF. Using reference TRBV15 and TRBJ2-5 for the parts outside the CDR3, the full variable domain is DAMVIQNPRYQVTQFGKPVTLSCSQTLNHNVMYWYQQKSSQAPKLLFHYYDKDFNNEADTPDNFQSRRPNTSFCFLDIRSPGLGDTAMYLCATSRGEEGWRETQYFGPGTRLLVL.

This chain joins TRBV7-9 and TRBJ1-2; the D is unclear. Germline lookup yields CDR1 SEHNR and CDR2 FQNEAQ (reference sequence). The ends were cut back, 3 bases at V and 6 bases at J, with 17 bases in the middle. The CDR3 is 15 residues long. DNA for the CDR3: TGTGCCAGCAGCTTTGACCCCACTTTGGGTCATGGCTACACCTTC. It codes for CASSFDPTLGHGYTF.

This chain uses TRBV11-2 with TRBJ2-7, with 12 bases identical to TRBD2. The germline V gene encodes CDR1 SGHAT and CDR2 FQNNGV. J gave up 2 bases and V 2 bases, and 1 base lay outside the gene matches. This CDR3 region has 15 residues. The CDR3 DNA is TGTGCCAGCAGCTTACTAGCGGGAGGGACCTACGAGCAGTACTTC. This translates into CASSLLAGGTYEQYF.

The CDR3 sequence: CASSWGTGTYEQYF. The CDR3 region has the DNA TGTGCCAGCAGTTGGGGGACAGGGACCTACGAGCAGTACTTC. The V and J genes are TRBV28 and TRBJ2-7, with 9 bases aligning to TRBD1. CDR1 is MDHEN and CDR2 is SYDVKM in the germline V gene. This CDR3 comprises 14 residues. With 4 bases clipped from V and 2 bases from J, the junction kept 3 bases outside the gene matches. Full variable domain (outside the CDR3, taken from reference TRBV28 and TRBJ2-7): DVKVTQSSRYLVKRTGEKVFLECVQDMDHENMFWYRQDPGLGLRLIYFSYDVKMKEKGDIPEGYSVSREKKERFSLILESASTNQTSMYLCASSWGTGTYEQYFGPGTRLTVT.

The chain couples TRBV11-3 to TRBJ2-5; a possible D gene is TRBD1 (6 bases). There are 16 residues in the CDR3. V was shortened by 0 bases and J by 2 bases, with 13 bases between the two germline ends. The germline V gene encodes CDR1 SGHNT and CDR2 YENEEA. DNA of the CDR3: TGTGCCAGCAGCTTAGATGAGGGAAGGGGGCAAGAGACCCAGTACTTC. It encodes CASSLDEGRGQETQYF.

The J gene is TRBJ2-7, the V gene TRBV28; a possible D gene is TRBD2 (5 bases). CDR3 length equals 14 residues. Trimming took 6 bases from V and 0 from J, leaving 12 bases between them. The germline CDR1 and CDR2 sequences are MDHEN and SYDVKM. As DNA, the CDR3 is TGTGCCAGCAGGCCGGGGTCAGCCTCCTACGAGCAGTACTTC. Protein: CASRPGSASYEQYF.

Only a few counts were recorded for this clone. The chain has TRBV4-1 and TRBJ1-4, with unresolved D. Germline V CDR1 and CDR2: MGHRA, YSYEKL. This CDR3 is 14 amino acids long. V was clipped by 2 bases and J by 8 bases, with 12 bases between them. CDR3 bases: TGCGCCAGCAGCCAAAGGAGGGTAGAGGAAAAACTGTTTTTT. Protein sequence: CASSQRRVEEKLFF.

The CDR3 reads CASSEGGWTQETQYF. For the CDR3, the DNA is TGTGCCAGCAGTGAGGGGGGGTGGACCCAAGAGACCCAGTACTTC. The chain is built from TRBV25-1 and TRBJ2-5, with 7 bases lining up with TRBD2. Unmatched junction bases numbered 5, after V lost 3 bases and J lost 1 base. CDR1 MGHDK and CDR2 SYGVNS come from the germline V gene. The CDR3 totals 15 residues.